Following are 5 T cell receptor beta chains from one sample sequenced in a study of blood T cells in healthy people across ages. Together with a sample-barcoded 5' primer, a J-beta primer mix was included in a second PCR lasting roughly 6 to 12 cycles. TCRdb re-derived calls from the 5' RACE reads in MiXCR, one entry per CDR3 protein. The sample consists of approximately 730,000 distinct CDR3 sequences, 43% of them appearing once. Sequencing input: blood. The receptors come from a woman aged 55-75 years in good health.

The chain recombines TRBV6-2 or TRBV6-3 with TRBJ2-7; 10 nucleotides line up with TRBD2. Looked up from germline, CDR1 is MNHEY and CDR2 is SVGEGT. The CDR3 has 15 amino acids. Trimming removed 6 bases from V and 5 bases from J; junction bases left unmatched: 10. The DNA of the CDR3 is TGTGCCAGCAGACCCAAGAGCGGGAGGGCGGACGAGCAGTACTTC. Protein: CASRPKSGRADEQYF.

CDR3 region: CSARGEEQFF. The CDR3 coding sequence is TGCAGTGCTAGAGGTGAGGAGCAGTTCTTC. V is TRBV20-1 and J is TRBJ2-1; D is unclear. The CDR3 consists of 10 residues. V dropped 1 base and J dropped 10 bases, with 5 bases sitting between them. Germline CDR1 DFQATT, CDR2 SNEGSKA (reference sequence).

V and J are TRBV25-1 and TRBJ2-7; D perhaps matches TRBD2 (6 bases). The CDR3 sequence is 17 residues long. The germline CDR1 and CDR2 sequences are MGHDK and SYGVNS. The germline V and J ends were trimmed by 4 bases and 0 bases, with 19 bases remaining between them. CDR3 residues: CASSGSGIAESSYEQYF. CDR3 bases: TGTGCCAGCAGTGGAAGCGGTATAGCGGAGAGCTCCTACGAGCAGTACTTC.

This chain joins TRBV15 and TRBJ2-5, with TRBD1 as a possible D gene (8 bases). The V gene's germline CDR1 is LNHNV and CDR2 YYDKDF (reference sequence). The CDR3 runs to 14 residues. Trimming pared 0 bases from V and 11 bases from J, leaving 16 bases between. CDR3 bases: TGTGCCACCAGCAGAGATCGGACAGGGAGGGAGCAGTACTTC. Protein: CATSRDRTGREQYF.

The chain employs TRBV9 and TRBJ2-3, with D unresolved. Trimming shortened V by 0 bases and J by 2 bases, and 7 bases separated the two germline ends. The CDR3 contains 14 residues. The germline gives CDR1 SGDLS, CDR2 YYNGEE. This CDR3 reads CASSVEAATDTQYF. The CDR3 DNA follows: TGTGCCAGCAGCGTAGAAGCAGCCACAGATACGCAGTATTTT.